The TCR beta chain described here comes from a study of CD8+ T cells in alopecia areata (dated by TCRdb to the late 2010s). Context from the whole study: High-throughput TCRbeta sequencing was used to examine T cell clonal expansion in alopecia areata in both the C3H/HeJ mouse model and human patients. RNA was obtained with the PAXgene miRNA kit for fixed scalp, the miRNeasy kit for PBMCs, and the RNeasy kit for mouse skin. Clonality in the scalp was compared among normal scalp (n=4), patchy alopecia areata scalp (n=8), and alopecia totalis/universalis scalp (n=8). TCRbeta CDR3 regions were amplified by immunoSEQ multiplex PCR using 35 Vbeta forward and 13 Jbeta reverse primers. Human TCRbeta sequencing covered scalp tissue and sorted CD4+ and CD8+ peripheral blood T cells from patchy and totalis/universalis alopecia areata patients and healthy controls. Overall study results and their limits: TCR sequences shared between patients were less clear than in mice, possibly partly because of HLA diversity in the patient population. Lesional scalp, especially in alopecia totalis/universalis, showed higher clonality and more expanded CD8+ clones than normal scalp, suggesting antigenic drive. Resident alphabeta T cells in normal human skin are also sequenced, complicating scalp TCR repertoire analysis, unlike mouse skin dominated by gammadelta T cells.

To note about this clone: Its antigen is unknown. The input lacks base qualities; no much larger clone sits a single base away.

For five biomarker-study patients, CD4+ cells were further sorted into CD25+CD127- cells. Lesional scalp punch biopsies and peripheral blood were collected from alopecia areata patients. After PBMCs were isolated by density centrifugation and stained for CD3, CD4 and CD8, a FACSAria was used to sort CD4+ and CD8+ T cells. Untreated alopecia areata patients were recruited as part of a multicenter biomarker study. Libraries were prepared through the immunoSEQ multiplex PCR assay. For TCR sequencing, RNA was extracted from every sample and reverse transcribed into cDNA to serve as template. SuperScript III was used to make first-strand cDNA, primed with a 2:1 mix of oligo-dT and random hexamers. A synthetic immune receptor repertoire was used to measure amplification bias, and any remaining bias was corrected computationally. The study's own analysis went as follows. Raw reads were preprocessed to remove errors, and CDR3 was defined according to IMGT conventions as the region from the conserved cysteine to phenylalanine. Clonality was computed as 1 minus the Shannon entropy, with the entropy normalized by log2 of the number of productive unique TCRs. Whether each scalp clone was CD4 or CD8 was inferred by checking scalp TCRbeta sequences against the CD4 and CD8 repertoires from sorted blood. TCRdb took over this immuneACCESS table, retaining in-frame rearrangements with V and J assigned. Such tables are incomplete; in checked studies, under half of the missing clones stem from an unresolved V gene, and the remainder is unexplained. The DNA was the basis for D and trimming; V, J and clone size are from that table. The sample has roughly 20,000 clones on record, 60% to 70% of them singletons. The top ten clonotypes cover under 5% of the sample.

The CDR3 has 15 amino acids, counting the end cysteine and phenylalanine. Only the CDR3 DNA stays, 45 bases, in frame from base 1. From the germline V gene, CDR1 is MDHEN and CDR2 is SYDVKM. V has 3 bases trimmed and J has 6 bases trimmed; junction bases matching no gene number 8. This receptor was identified in a human donor with alopecia areata. The rearrangement joined TRBV28 to TRBJ1-5; a stretch of 7 junction bases matches TRBD1. Sequencing was carried out using CD4+ Tregs sorted from blood. The DNA sequence is TGTGCCAGCAGTTTTACTTCGACAGGGATTCAGCCCCAGCATTTT. It translates to CASSFTSTGIQPQHF.